The 29 T cell receptor beta chains below come from one sample, sequenced in a study of control samples from healthy donors and cancer patients. Generated by immunoSEQ multiplex PCR, the TCRdb table keeps only in-frame clones and is missing some. The repertoire holds roughly 120,000 clones, with 88% as singletons. Sequenced: blood. The receptors were sampled from a woman in her seventies in good health.

V usage is TRBV7-3 and J usage is TRBJ2-2; 8 positions agree with TRBD1. In germline, CDR1 is SGHTA, CDR2 FQGTGA. Trimming took 4 bases from V and 6 from J; bases not matched to a gene: 4. This CDR3 has 14 amino acids. In DNA, the CDR3 is TGTGCCAGCAGCTCTCGGGACAGGCCCGGGGAGCTGTTTTTT. This gives the protein CASSSRDRPGELFF.

The rearrangement links TRBV5-4 to TRBJ1-1; weak D call: TRBD1 (6 bases). V lost 3 bases, J lost 1 base, and 7 bases lay in between. The CDR3 has 13 residues. CDR1 and CDR2 (germline): SGHNT, YYREEE (reference sequence). The CDR3 sequence is CASSWDKNTEAFF. Written as DNA, the CDR3 is TGTGCCAGCAGCTGGGACAAGAACACTGAAGCTTTCTTT.

The chain employs TRBV12-3 or TRBV12-4 and TRBJ1-1; D not resolved. The V gene lost 3 bases and the J gene lost 2 bases, with 4 bases spanning the gap. This CDR3 has 12 residues. In nucleotides, the CDR3 is TGTGCCAGCAGTTTTAGCAACACTGAAGCTTTCTTT. As protein: CASSFSNTEAFF.

J is TRBJ1-2 and V is TRBV6-6; no clear D. CDR3 length equals 13 residues. CDR1 is MNHNY, CDR2 SVGAGI, per germline (reference sequence). Between the trimmed V and J ends, which lost 4 bases and 0 bases, there was a span of 6 bases. In DNA, the CDR3 is TGTGCCAGCAGTTTCCGGGCTAACTATGGCTACACCTTC. This translates into CASSFRANYGYTF.

The CDR3 sequence is CASTLIPGNEQYF. CDR3 DNA sequence: TGTGCCAGCACCTTAATACCCGGTAACGAGCAGTACTTC. V is TRBV6-1 and J is TRBJ2-7, with D unresolved. V lost 7 bases and J lost 5, with 15 bases in between. CDR1 and CDR2 (germline): MNHNS, SASEGT. CDR3 size: 13 residues.

V gene TRBV21-1 combines with J gene TRBJ1-5. TRBV21-1 is a documented pseudogene. The CDR3 is made up of 19 amino acids. Written as DNA, the CDR3 is TGTGCCAGCAGCAAAAAAAGGAACGTGGGGAAAGATAGCAATCAGCCCCAGCATTTT. It is translated as CASSKKRNVGKDSNQPQHF.

J is TRBJ1-5 and V is TRBV12-3 or TRBV12-4; D call uncertain. V gave up 5 bases and J gave up 11 bases, with 13 bases separating them. The CDR3 is 12 residues long. CDR3 nucleotides: TGTGCCAGCAGTCCGGGCCTGGCTGCCCAGCATTTT. Its protein product is CASSPGLAAQHF.

This clone has just one count. The V and J genes are TRBV24-1 and TRBJ1-2, with TRBD1 matching 9 bases. The V gene's germline CDR1 is KGHDR and CDR2 SFDVKD. V gave up 5 bases and J gave up 6 bases; unmatched junction bases: 6. The CDR3 has 14 amino acids. The CDR3 sequence is CATSGRDRVNGYTF. The CDR3 DNA is TGTGCCACCAGTGGCAGGGACAGGGTGAATGGCTACACCTTC.

This chain joins TRBV19 and TRBJ1-6; no clear D gene. V lost 1 base and J 0 bases, leaving 13 bases between the germline ends. The CDR3 runs 18 residues. Germline V gives CDR1 LNHDA, CDR2 SQIVND (reference sequence). This CDR3 reads CASSIVSGRSSYNSPLHF. CDR3 nucleotide sequence: TGTGCCAGTAGTATAGTTTCTGGGAGGAGCTCCTATAATTCACCCCTCCACTTT.

The chain combines TRBV9 with TRBJ1-4, with D unresolved. Germline V gene sequence: CDR1 SGDLS, CDR2 YYNGEE. Trimming removed 3 bases at V and 2 bases at J, with 11 bases between. The CDR3 spans 15 residues. CDR3: CASSAKHGTNEKLFF. The CDR3, as DNA: TGTGCCAGCAGCGCCAAACACGGGACTAATGAAAAACTGTTTTTT. Complete variable domain (other parts from reference TRBV9 and TRBJ1-4): DSGVTQTPKHLITATGQRVTLRCSPRSGDLSVYWYQQSLDQGLQFLIQYYNGEERAKGNILERFSAQQFPDLHSELNLSSLELGDSALYFCASSAKHGTNEKLFFGSGTQLSVL.

The V and J genes are TRBV21-1 and TRBJ1-1. TRBV21-1 is designated a pseudogene. The CDR3 runs to 15 residues. The CDR3 nucleotides are TGTGCCAGCAGCAAAGCGCGGGGTGGGAACACTGAAGCTTTCTTT. Residues: CASSKARGGNTEAFF.

As DNA, the CDR3 is TGTGCCAGCAGCGGTTCGACAGGGTATGAAAAACTGTTTTTT. This sequence encodes CASSGSTGYEKLFF. This chain connects TRBV5-4 to TRBJ1-4; TRBD1 matches 7 bases. This CDR3 spans 14 amino acids. Trimming cost V 4 bases and J 6 bases; bases outside gene matches: 6. Germline V gives CDR1 SGHNT, CDR2 YYREEE (reference sequence).

This rearrangement joins TRBV7-2 to TRBJ2-4; D is undetermined. Germline assignment: CDR1 SGHTA and CDR2 FQGNSA. The V end lost 5 bases, the J end lost 0 bases, and 11 bases lay between the germline ends. This CDR3 contains 15 residues. The CDR3 sequence is CASSATEIAKNIQYF. CDR3 in DNA: TGTGCCAGCAGCGCAACAGAGATAGCCAAAAACATTCAGTACTTC.

The chain joins TRBV27 to TRBJ1-6; 7 bases map to TRBD1. This CDR3 has 15 amino acids. Germline V lookup: CDR1 MNHEY, CDR2 SMNVEV (reference sequence). V lost 5 bases, J lost 12 bases, and 13 bases stayed unmatched. CDR3 residues: CASSIKHRGLGPLHF. The CDR3 nucleotides are TGTGCCAGCAGTATAAAGCACAGGGGTCTGGGACCCCTCCACTTT.

The J gene is TRBJ1-5, the V gene TRBV10-2; 7 nucleotides align to TRBD1. The ends lost 6 bases at V and 0 bases at J; junction bases unmatched: 8. The germline gives CDR1 WSHSY, CDR2 SAAADI. This CDR3 comprises 16 residues. The CDR3 loop is CASSYGTANSNQPQHF. CDR3 in DNA: TGCGCCAGCAGCTACGGGACAGCAAATAGCAATCAGCCCCAGCATTTT.

This clone was found once. The V and J genes are TRBV5-6 and TRBJ2-2; D gene uncertain. The V gene's germline CDR1 is SGHDT and CDR2 YYEEEE. V lost 3 bases and J lost 1, with 13 bases in between. The length of the CDR3 is 16 residues. CDR3 region: CASSSPGHGNTGELFF. CDR3 in DNA: TGTGCCAGCAGCTCTCCCGGGCACGGGAACACCGGGGAGCTGTTTTTT.

This chain links TRBV7-9 with TRBJ1-2; D unresolved. Germline CDR1 reads SEHNR; CDR2 reads FQNEAQ (reference sequence). The CDR3 runs 13 residues. The ends were cut back, 7 bases at V and 7 bases at J, with 16 bases in the middle. The CDR3 protein is CASNQDTAGGYTF. CDR3 sequence (DNA): TGTGCCAGCAATCAGGATACCGCCGGTGGCTACACCTTC.

The CDR3: CASSIEVSEEKLFF. In DNA form, the CDR3 reads TGTGCCAGTAGTATAGAAGTGAGCGAGGAAAAACTGTTTTTT. This chain links TRBV19 with TRBJ1-4, with D unclear. The V end was cut by 0 bases, the J end by 8 bases, with 10 bases between. Looked up from germline, CDR1 is LNHDA and CDR2 is SQIVND (reference sequence). The CDR3 runs to 14 residues.

The rearrangement uses TRBV19 and TRBJ1-1, with D perhaps matching TRBD1 (5 bases). The V end was cut by 5 bases, the J end by 0 bases, with 22 bases between. The CDR3 has 18 amino acids. Germline assignment: CDR1 LNHDA and CDR2 SQIVND (reference sequence). The CDR3 loop reads CASSAGVGALNMNTEAFF. The CDR3 region has the DNA TGTGCCAGTAGTGCCGGAGTTGGGGCGCTTAATATGAACACTGAAGCTTTCTTT.

The chain is built from TRBV11-2 and TRBJ2-5; D might be TRBD1 (5 bases). Germline V CDR1 and CDR2: SGHAT, FQNNGV. This CDR3 spans 13 amino acids. V lost 5 bases and J lost 4, with 11 bases in between. The CDR3 spells CASSPRVRETQYF. The CDR3 nucleotides are TGTGCCAGCAGCCCCAGGGTCCGAGAGACCCAGTACTTC.

V gene TRBV5-1 combines with J gene TRBJ1-2; 10 nucleotides agree with TRBD1. V lost 0 bases and J lost 7; bases outside the gene matches: 9. The CDR3 has 16 residues. The V gene's germline CDR1 is SGHRS and CDR2 YFSETQ. The CDR3 nucleotides read TGCGCCAGCAGCTTGGCACCCGGGACAGGGGATTCTGGCTACACCTTC. It specifies CASSLAPGTGDSGYTF.

V gene TRBV6-2 or TRBV6-3 combines with J gene TRBJ1-6; D possibly corresponds to TRBD1 (6 bases). CDR1 and CDR2 from the germline V gene are MNHEY and SVGEGT. V was clipped by 4 bases and J by 8 bases, with 9 bases between them. CDR3 size: 13 residues. CDR3 nucleotide sequence: TGTGCCAGCAGTTCGGGACAAGATTCACCCCTCCACTTT. This gives the protein CASSSGQDSPLHF.

This clone was seen just once. V is TRBV29-1 and J is TRBJ1-2; D unclear. V lost 3 bases and J lost 3, with 14 bases in between. The germline V gene encodes CDR1 SQVTM and CDR2 ANQGSEA. The CDR3 extends over 14 amino acids. CDR3 amino acids: CSVELLGSDYGYTF. The CDR3 coding sequence is TGCAGCGTTGAGCTTTTGGGCAGCGACTATGGCTACACCTTC.

The V and J genes are TRBV6-5 and TRBJ1-2; TRBD1 matches at 8 bases. Germline CDR1 is MNHEY and CDR2 is SVGAGI. Trimming removed 5 bases from V and 6 bases from J; junction bases left unmatched: 8. The CDR3 loop spans 14 amino acids. CDR3 nucleotide sequence: TGTGCCAGCAGTCCGGGACAGGCTCCAGATGGCTACACCTTC. It translates to CASSPGQAPDGYTF.

The chain recombines TRBV5-1 with TRBJ1-2; 11 bases map to TRBD1. From germline, CDR1 is SGHRS and CDR2 YFSETQ. The CDR3 has 15 residues. Unmatched junction bases numbered 3, after V lost 2 bases and J lost 3 bases. CDR3: CASSFGQGADYGYTF. The CDR3 coding sequence is TGCGCCAGCAGCTTTGGACAGGGGGCGGACTATGGCTACACCTTC.

V and J are TRBV7-3 and TRBJ1-5; 7 nucleotides line up with TRBD1. J lost 0 bases, V lost 2 bases, and 4 bases had no gene match. The CDR3 totals 16 residues. Looked up from germline, CDR1 is SGHTA and CDR2 is FQGTGA. The CDR3 reads CASSLGTVNSNQPQHF. In DNA form, the CDR3 reads TGTGCCAGCAGCTTAGGGACAGTAAATAGCAATCAGCCCCAGCATTTT. The full variable domain, with the rest looked up from reference TRBV7-3 and TRBJ1-5, is GAGVSQTPSNKVTEKGKYVELRCDPISGHTALYWYRQSLGQGPEFLIYFQGTGAADDSGLPNDRFFAVRPEGSVSTLKIQRTERGDSAVYLCASSLGTVNSNQPQHFGDGTRLSIL.

The chain employs TRBV25-1 and TRBJ1-1; D uncertain. V shed 8 bases and J shed 5 bases, with 18 bases lying between them. The germline gives CDR1 MGHDK, CDR2 SYGVNS. This CDR3 is 14 amino acids long. CDR3 nucleotide sequence: TGTGCCAGCCGCAAGGTAGGACGGTTTACTGAAGCTTTCTTT. Translating it yields CASRKVGRFTEAFF. Full variable domain (outside the CDR3, taken from reference TRBV25-1 and TRBJ1-1): EADIYQTPRYLVIGTGKKITLECSQTMGHDKMYWYQQDPGMELHLIHYSYGVNSTEKGDLSSESTVSRIRTEHFPLTLESARPSHTSQYLCASRKVGRFTEAFFGQGTRLTVV.

The chain carries TRBV9 and TRBJ2-2; D is ambiguous. Germline assignment: CDR1 SGDLS and CDR2 YYNGEE. This CDR3 has 15 amino acids. Trimming pared 0 bases from V and 6 bases from J, leaving 12 bases between. The CDR3 loop reads CASSVVGKGAGELFF. DNA for the CDR3: TGTGCCAGCAGCGTAGTGGGGAAAGGTGCCGGGGAGCTGTTTTTT. Combining the CDR3 with reference TRBV9 and TRBJ2-2 gives the whole variable domain DSGVTQTPKHLITATGQRVTLRCSPRSGDLSVYWYQQSLDQGLQFLIQYYNGEERAKGNILERFSAQQFPDLHSELNLSSLELGDSALYFCASSVVGKGAGELFFGEGSRLTVL.

The chain combines TRBV19 with TRBJ1-3, with D unclear. Trimming cost V 3 bases and J 0 bases, with 12 bases left between them. The CDR3 has 16 amino acids. The germline CDR1 and CDR2 sequences are LNHDA and SQIVND (reference sequence). CDR3 DNA sequence: TGTGCCAGTAGTATCGGCGAGACCCGCTCTGGAAACACCATATATTTT. It codes for CASSIGETRSGNTIYF.